These 11 T cell receptor beta chains came from one sample sequenced in a study of shared T cell receptors in the human thymus. Data came from immunoSEQ multiplex PCR; TCRdb stores just in-frame clones and leaves some out. This table has over 450,000 clones, roughly 74% appearing once. These data were also reused for a study on human thymus T cells.

Sequenced material: thymocytes. These receptors came from a boy younger than two with a congenital heart defect.

The V gene is TRBV2, the J gene TRBJ2-4; D gene uncertain. Trimming cost V 7 bases and J 0 bases, with 13 bases left between them. Looked up from germline, CDR1 is SNHLY and CDR2 is FYNNEI. The CDR3 has 15 amino acids. The CDR3: CASNGLGAAKNIQYF. For the CDR3, the DNA is TGTGCCAGCAACGGGTTAGGCGCAGCCAAAAACATTCAGTACTTC.

The genes are TRBV9 and TRBJ1-4; D may be TRBD1 (6 bases). V lost 3 bases to trimming and J lost 7 bases, with 16 bases between them. Per germline, CDR1 SGDLS and CDR2 YYNGEE. There are 15 residues in the CDR3. The chain's CDR3 is CASSAPGQRFEKLFF. The CDR3 coding sequence is TGTGCCAGCAGCGCTCCTGGACAGCGATTTGAAAAACTGTTTTTT.

V gene TRBV11-2 combines with J gene TRBJ2-1, with 8 bases identical to TRBD2. The CDR3 contains 17 residues. V lost 5 bases to trimming and J lost 2 bases; unmatched junction nucleotides: 11. Germline CDR1 SGHAT, CDR2 FQNNGV. Here the CDR3 DNA reads TGTGCCAGCAGCCCCAGAAGGGGACTAGATCCCTACAATGAGCAGTTCTTC. Amino acids: CASSPRRGLDPYNEQFF.

V gene TRBV4-3 combines with J gene TRBJ2-2, with unresolved D. Trimming took 0 bases from V and 2 from J, leaving 10 bases between them. From germline, CDR1 is LGHNA and CDR2 YSLEER. The CDR3 runs 16 residues. The CDR3 sequence is CASSQDNQLNTGELFF. For the CDR3, the DNA is TGCGCCAGCAGCCAAGATAACCAACTAAACACCGGGGAGCTGTTTTTT.

The chain uses TRBV4-3 and TRBJ2-1, with TRBD2 matching 9 bases. Germline V gene sequence: CDR1 LGHNA, CDR2 YSLEER. This CDR3 spans 18 amino acids. V shed 3 bases, J shed 7 bases, and the junction held 16 bases outside the gene matches. The CDR3 nucleotides read TGCGCCAGCAGCCACGCGCTAGCGGGGAGGGGGGGGAAGAATGAGCAGTTCTTC. Its translation is CASSHALAGRGGKNEQFF.

V is TRBV28 and J is TRBJ2-6, with 8 bases lining up with TRBD2. This CDR3 comprises 19 residues. The germline V gene encodes CDR1 MDHEN and CDR2 SYDVKM. With V trimmed by 5 bases and J by 0 bases, 12 bases remained unmatched. CDR3 sequence: CASSLGRGGRHSGANVLTF. In nucleotides, the CDR3 is TGTGCCAGCAGTCTGGGTCGGGGGGGACGCCACTCTGGGGCCAACGTCCTGACTTTC.

V gene TRBV19 combines with J gene TRBJ2-1; 7 bases fit TRBD1. Germline values: CDR1 LNHDA, CDR2 SQIVND (reference sequence). The V segment lost 7 bases and the J segment 5 bases; nucleotides outside the gene matches: 11. The CDR3 runs to 15 residues. The CDR3: CASNSRQGVNNEQFF. The CDR3 region has the DNA TGTGCCAGTAATTCGCGGCAGGGGGTGAACAATGAGCAGTTCTTC.

This clone turned up a few times. The V call is TRBV15, the J call TRBJ1-4; 8 bases are shared with TRBD1. The V gene end was trimmed by 0 bases and the J gene end by 7 bases; junction bases not matched to a gene: 4. Per germline, CDR1 LNHNV and CDR2 YYDKDF (reference sequence). The CDR3 is made up of 15 amino acids. This CDR3 is CATSREGRGREKLFF. The CDR3 bases are TGTGCCACCAGCAGAGAGGGCAGGGGGCGTGAAAAACTGTTTTTT.

This clone was found a few times. The chain uses TRBV10-3 and TRBJ1-1; D is unresolved. Per germline, CDR1 ENHRY and CDR2 SYGVKD. Trimming stripped 0 bases from V and 1 base from J, with 6 bases between. This CDR3 has 14 amino acids. The CDR3 reads CAISESAANTEAFF. The CDR3 DNA follows: TGTGCCATCAGTGAGTCGGCGGCGAACACTGAAGCTTTCTTT.

This chain connects TRBV19 to TRBJ2-2; a weak D match, TRBD2 (6 bases). Trimming removed 4 bases from V and 7 bases from J, with 7 bases in between. CDR1 is LNHDA and CDR2 is SQIVND in the germline V gene (reference sequence). This CDR3 is built from 12 residues. The CDR3 sequence is CASSTEGGELFF. The DNA of the CDR3 is TGTGCCAGTAGTACGGAGGGCGGGGAGCTGTTTTTT.

The chain combines TRBV5-1 with TRBJ1-1; 9 nucleotides align to TRBD1. CDR3 size: 17 residues. From germline, CDR1 is SGHRS and CDR2 YFSETQ. V dropped 4 bases and J dropped 0; count of bases not matched to a gene: 10. The CDR3 DNA reads TGCGCCAGCAGCCCACGACAGGGGGGCCCTATGAACACTGAAGCTTTCTTT. Protein sequence: CASSPRQGGPMNTEAFF.